Described below is a single TCR beta chain sequence and its context. Its antigen specificity is not known. Per-base quality was not reported, and no clone a single base away is much larger than it. The record originates from a study of T cell responses to AZD1222 COVID-19 vaccine (dated by TCRdb to the early 2020s). Regarding the complete study: Because spike-specific TCR depth and breadth did not differ between the two schedules, AZD1222 recipients who got a second dose at roughly 4 weeks were pooled with those who got a second dose at roughly 12 weeks. A total of approximately 240 trial participants underwent TCR sequencing, of whom some 200 had received two doses of AZD1222 and about 25 had received two doses of the MenACWY control vaccine. Trial participants were enrolled into age subgroups of 18-55, 56-69 and 70-plus years, which contained roughly 140, 27 and 60 TCR-sequenced participants, respectively.

The CDR3 regions of human TCRbeta chains were analyzed by immunosequencing. In the paper's pipeline: TCRs in the repertoires were compared against a reference library of SARS-CoV-2-specific TCRs that had been generated with the MIRA antigen-specificity platform. Breadth was defined as the fraction of unique TCRs that were SARS-CoV-2-associated, and depth was defined as the fraction of total T cells that were SARS-CoV-2-associated. Using the MIRA data, each spike-specific TCR was assigned both to the spike region to which the TCR was reactive and to a CD4 or CD8 class. Log10-transformed breadth and depth values were compared by one-way ANOVA with Sidak's multiple comparisons tests. TCRdb holds this immuneACCESS table with in-frame rearrangements only. Some clones are missing; in checked studies, unresolved V genes explain under half, and the rest has no known cause. V and J calls and clone size come straight from that table; D and trimming were deduced from the DNA. This sample has 150,000 or so clones in its table, and 91% of those were observed once. The ten largest clones take up about 1.5% of the sample.

Here is what the overall study found, with its caveats: Because no day 14 peak-response samples were available, the repertoires could be characterized only after the peak T cell response. Conclusions about previously exposed vaccinees were limited because only a handful of AZD1222 recipients were SARS-CoV-2 seropositive at baseline. After two AZD1222 doses, spike-specific TCR breadth and depth were significantly higher than at day 0 and than in MenACWY recipients. Most participants were white British and females outnumbered males, and the authors suggested that clonal diversity may have been underestimated. CD4 TCRs associated with the vaccine covered the entire spike protein, and the dominant responses were in regions 160-218 and 743-854. Reportedly, close to half of the unique spike-specific TCRs recognized epitopes lying outside the regions that are mutated in the B.1.351 and B.1.1.7 variants. The 56-69-year group was small, and its depth increase did not reach significance, likely because of low power.

The meaning of the sample's time point label: baseline before first vaccination. Samples from vaccinated people were obtained from the UK trials COV001 and COV002, which included a single-blind randomized controlled phase 2/3 trial of AZD1222 (ChAdOx1 nCoV-19) in healthy adults. Trial participant PBMC samples were collected at day 0 and day 28 after the second dose for TCRbeta chain sequencing. Including the terminal cysteine and phenylalanine, the CDR3 comprises 14 residues. Only CDR3 DNA remains: 42 bases, in frame from the first base. Compared with germline, V lacks 4 bases and J lacks 6 bases; bases without a gene match: 8. The germline V gene specifies SGHDN as CDR1 and FVKESK as CDR2.

This sample comprised peripheral blood, obtained on day 0 of AZD1222 vaccination. The chain employs TRBV14 and TRBJ1-1, with 7 bases matching TRBD1. The clonotype was recovered from an adult in good health. The DNA sequence reads TGTGCCAGCAGCCTGATTCGACAGGGCCCTGAAGCTTTCTTT. It specifies CASSLIRQGPEAFF.